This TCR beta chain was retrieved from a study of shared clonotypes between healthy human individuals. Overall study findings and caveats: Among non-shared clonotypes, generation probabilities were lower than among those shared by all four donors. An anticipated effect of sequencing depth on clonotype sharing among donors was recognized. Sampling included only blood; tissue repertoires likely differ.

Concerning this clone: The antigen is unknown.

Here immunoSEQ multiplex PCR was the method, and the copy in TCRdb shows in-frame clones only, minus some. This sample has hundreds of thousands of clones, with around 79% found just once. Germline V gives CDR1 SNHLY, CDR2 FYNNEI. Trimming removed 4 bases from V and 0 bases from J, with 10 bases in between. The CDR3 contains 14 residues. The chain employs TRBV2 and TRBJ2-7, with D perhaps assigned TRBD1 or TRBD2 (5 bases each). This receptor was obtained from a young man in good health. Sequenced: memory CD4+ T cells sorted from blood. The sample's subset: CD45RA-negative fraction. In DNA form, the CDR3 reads TGTGCCAGCAGTGGCCGGGACGGCTCCTACGAGCAGTACTTC. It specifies CASSGRDGSYEQYF. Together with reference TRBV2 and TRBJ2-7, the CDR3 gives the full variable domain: EPEVTQTPSHQVTQMGQEVILRCVPISNHLYFYWYRQILGQKVEFLVSFYNNEISEKSEIFDDQFSVERPDGSNFTLKIRSTKLEDSAMYFCASSGRDGSYEQYFGPGTRLTVT.